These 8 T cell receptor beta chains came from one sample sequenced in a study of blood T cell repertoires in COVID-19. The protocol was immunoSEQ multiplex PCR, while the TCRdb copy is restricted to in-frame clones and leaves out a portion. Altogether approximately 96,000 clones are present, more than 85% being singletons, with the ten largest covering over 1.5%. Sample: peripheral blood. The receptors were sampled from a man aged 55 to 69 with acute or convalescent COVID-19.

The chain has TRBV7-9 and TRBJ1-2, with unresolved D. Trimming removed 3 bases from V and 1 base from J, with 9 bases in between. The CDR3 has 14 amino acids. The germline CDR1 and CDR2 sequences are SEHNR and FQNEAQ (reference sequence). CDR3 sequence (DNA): TGTGCCAGCAGCTTTACCGGGAGTAACTATGGCTACACCTTC. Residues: CASSFTGSNYGYTF.

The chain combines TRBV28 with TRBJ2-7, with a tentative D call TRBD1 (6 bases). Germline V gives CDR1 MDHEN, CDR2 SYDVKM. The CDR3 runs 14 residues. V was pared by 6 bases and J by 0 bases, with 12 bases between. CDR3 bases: TGTGCCAGCAGCCTGACAGGTAGCTCCTACGAGCAGTACTTC. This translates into CASSLTGSSYEQYF.

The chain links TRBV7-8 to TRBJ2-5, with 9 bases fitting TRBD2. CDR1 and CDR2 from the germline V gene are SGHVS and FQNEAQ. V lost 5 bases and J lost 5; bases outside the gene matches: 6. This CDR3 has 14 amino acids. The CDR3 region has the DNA TGTGCCAGCAGCGCCGGGACTAGCAGGGAGACCCAGTACTTC. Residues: CASSAGTSRETQYF.

This CDR3 reads CASSQEAGNEQFF. The CDR3 DNA sequence: TGCGCCAGCAGCCAAGAAGCGGGGAATGAGCAGTTCTTC. This chain joins TRBV4-3 and TRBJ2-1, with 7 bases matching TRBD2. Looked up from germline, CDR1 is LGHNA and CDR2 is YSLEER. The CDR3 contains 13 residues. The V and J ends lost 0 bases and 7 bases, in that order; junction bases with no gene match: 0.

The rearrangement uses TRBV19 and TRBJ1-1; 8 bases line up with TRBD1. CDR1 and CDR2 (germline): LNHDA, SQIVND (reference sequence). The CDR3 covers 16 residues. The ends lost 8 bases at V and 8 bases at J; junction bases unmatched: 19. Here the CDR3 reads CASDSPGQVPQVEAFF. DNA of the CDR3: TGTGCCAGTGATTCGCCGGGACAGGTCCCCCAGGTGGAAGCTTTCTTT.

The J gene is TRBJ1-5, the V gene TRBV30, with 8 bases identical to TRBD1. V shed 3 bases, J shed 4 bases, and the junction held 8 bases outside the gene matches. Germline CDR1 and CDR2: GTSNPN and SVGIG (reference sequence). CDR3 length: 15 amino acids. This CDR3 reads CAWSAERQGNQPQHF. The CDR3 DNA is TGTGCCTGGAGCGCCGAGAGACAGGGGAATCAGCCCCAGCATTTT.

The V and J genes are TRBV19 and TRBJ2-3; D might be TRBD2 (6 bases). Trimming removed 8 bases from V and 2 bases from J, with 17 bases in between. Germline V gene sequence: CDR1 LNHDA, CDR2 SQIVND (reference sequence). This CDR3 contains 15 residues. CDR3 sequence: CASGDRDSLTDTQYF. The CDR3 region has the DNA TGTGCCAGTGGGGACCGGGACTCCCTCACAGATACGCAGTATTTT.

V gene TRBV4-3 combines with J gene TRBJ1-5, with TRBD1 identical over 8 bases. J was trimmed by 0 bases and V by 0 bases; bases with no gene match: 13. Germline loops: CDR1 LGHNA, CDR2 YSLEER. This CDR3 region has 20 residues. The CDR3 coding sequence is TGCGCCAGCAGCCAAGATCCCCCAGGGGGCAGGGCTTATAGCAATCAGCCCCAGCATTTT. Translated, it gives CASSQDPPGGRAYSNQPQHF.